A single sample gave rise to the 27 T cell receptor beta chains below, sequenced in a study of CD8+CD57+ T cells in acquired aplastic anemia. Patients sequenced had flow cytometry evidence of CD8+CD57+ cell expansion. TCR beta VDJ combinations and CDR3 sequences were profiled from genomic DNA. Via MiXCR, TCRdb re-called the reads, giving one row per CDR3 protein. The profile shows around 200,000 distinct CDR3 sequences, about 44% of them singletons. Specimen: sorted CD4+, CD8+, or CD8+CD57+ T cells (not recorded which) from PBMCs. The receptors stem from a human donor with aplastic anemia.

This clonotype has a handful of counts. This chain joins TRBV25-1 and TRBJ2-7; no definite D call. This CDR3 spans 12 amino acids. The ends were cut back, 6 bases at V and 4 bases at J, with 10 bases in the middle. Germline CDR1 reads MGHDK; CDR2 reads SYGVNS. The CDR3: CASRVGFYEQYF. The CDR3 coding sequence is TGTGCCAGCAGGGTCGGGTTTTACGAGCAGTACTTC.

The chain is built from TRBV10-2 and TRBJ1-1, with D possibly TRBD1 on 6 matching bases. With 6 bases removed from V and 8 bases from J, the gap between germline ends came to 13 bases. The CDR3 has 12 amino acids. Germline lookup yields CDR1 WSHSY and CDR2 SAAADI. CDR3 sequence reads: CASREGGLEAFF. The CDR3 nucleotides are TGCGCCAGCAGGGAAGGGGGTTTAGAAGCTTTCTTT.

The DNA for the CDR3 is TGTGCCAGCAGCTTAGGCTCCGGGGCTGACACAGATACGCAGTATTTT. Its translation is CASSLGSGADTDTQYF. J is TRBJ2-3 and V is TRBV7-2; D may correspond to TRBD1 or TRBD2 (5 bases each). This CDR3 spans 16 amino acids. Germline V lookup: CDR1 SGHTA, CDR2 FQGNSA. V lost 1 base and J 2 bases, leaving 13 bases between the germline ends.

This clonotype was observed many times. V is TRBV19 and J is TRBJ1-1; 8 bases agree with TRBD1. CDR1 LNHDA and CDR2 SQIVND come from the germline V gene (reference sequence). V was clipped by 5 bases and J by 6 bases; unmatched bases: 8. This CDR3 has 14 amino acids. The CDR3 region is CASSWQGAYPEAFF. The CDR3 DNA follows: TGTGCCAGTAGTTGGCAGGGGGCGTACCCTGAAGCTTTCTTT.

This clonotype was seen more than once but under ten times. The gene calls are TRBV7-9 and TRBJ2-7; D tentatively fits TRBD1 or TRBD2 (5 bases each). Per the germline V gene, CDR1 is SEHNR and CDR2 is FQNEAQ (reference sequence). Trimming removed 1 base at V and 2 bases at J, with 9 bases between. The CDR3 has 14 amino acids. CDR3 coding DNA: TGTGCCAGCAGCTTAGGGGGGACCGCCTACGAGCAGTACTTC. It specifies CASSLGGTAYEQYF.

The chain joins TRBV10-2 to TRBJ1-1; D gene unclear. V shed 3 bases and J shed 6 bases, with 8 bases lying between them. Looked up from germline, CDR1 is WSHSY and CDR2 is SAAADI. CDR3 size: 12 residues. The CDR3 is CASSDQSAEAFF. The CDR3 DNA reads as TGCGCCAGCAGTGATCAGTCCGCTGAAGCTTTCTTT.

In regard to this clonotype: One end of the junction is discordant with germline, which a read error may explain. The chain uses TRBV5-5 and TRBJ1-4; D is undetermined. The CDR3 totals 14 residues. CDR1 and CDR2 from the germline V gene are SGHKS and YYEKEE (reference sequence). CDR3 sequence: CASSPNDRNEKLLF. DNA for the CDR3: TGTGCCAGCAGCCCCAACGACCGTAATGAAAAACTGCTTTTT.

This chain joins TRBV6-4 and TRBJ1-6, with 8 bases that match TRBD1. There are 15 residues in the CDR3. CDR1 MRHNA and CDR2 SNTAGT come from the germline V gene. With 1 base clipped from V and 10 bases from J, the junction kept 6 bases outside the gene matches. CDR3 in amino acids: CASSDLGQGWSPLHF. For the CDR3, the DNA is TGTGCCAGCAGTGACTTAGGACAGGGCTGGTCACCCCTCCACTTT.

The genes are TRBV7-2 and TRBJ2-3; 11 nucleotides align to TRBD1. Germline CDR1 SGHTA, CDR2 FQGNSA. The junction had 4 bases not matched to a gene; V was cut back by 0 bases and J by 5 bases. This CDR3 has 16 residues. The CDR3 region is CASSLADRGQGDTQYF. The CDR3 nucleotides are TGTGCCAGCAGCTTAGCGGACAGGGGGCAGGGAGATACGCAGTATTTT. Filled out from reference TRBV7-2 and TRBJ2-3, the complete variable domain reads GAGVSQSPSNKVTEKGKDVELRCDPISGHTALYWYRQSLGQGLEFLIYFQGNSAPDKSGLPSDRFSAERTGGSVSTLTIQRTQQEDSAVYLCASSLADRGQGDTQYFGPGTRLTVL.

The chain couples TRBV19 to TRBJ1-5, with D perhaps matching TRBD1 (5 bases). Germline CDR1 is LNHDA and CDR2 is SQIVND (reference sequence). Trimming cost V 7 bases and J 2 bases, with 9 bases left between them. The CDR3 loop spans 13 amino acids. CDR3 loop: CASNDRGNQPQHF. The CDR3 bases are TGTGCCAGTAACGACAGAGGCAATCAGCCCCAGCATTTT.

Note on this clonotype: This is likely a read error, given that the CDR3 carries no conserved phenylalanine or tryptophan at its end. The rearrangement joins TRBV25-1 to TRBJ2-5; TRBD2 matches 13 bases. This CDR3 has 17 amino acids. The germline CDR1 and CDR2 sequences are MGHDK and SYGVNS. CDR3 residues: CASGLVLAGGPQETQYL. The CDR3 DNA reads TGTGCTAGTGGTTTGGTACTAGCGGGGGGGCCCCAAGAGACCCAGTACCTC.

This rearrangement joins TRBV7-7 to TRBJ2-5, with D possibly TRBD2 on 6 matching bases. The CDR3 runs to 15 residues. The V gene's germline CDR1 is SSHAT and CDR2 FNYEAQ (reference sequence). Trimming cost V 1 base and J 4 bases, with 13 bases left between them. The CDR3: CASSLVGRGRETQYF. The CDR3 nucleotides read TGTGCCAGCAGCTTAGTGGGACGGGGGAGAGAGACCCAGTACTTC.

The chain has TRBV4-1 and TRBJ2-5, with 9 bases aligning to TRBD1. CDR1 is MGHRA and CDR2 is YSYEKL in the germline V gene. V lost 0 bases, J lost 2 bases, and 7 bases stayed unmatched. This CDR3 region has 17 residues. The CDR3 sequence is CASSQDRGQGRQETQYF. The CDR3 DNA sequence: TGCGCCAGCAGCCAAGACCGGGGACAGGGTAGGCAAGAGACCCAGTACTTC.

This clonotype was observed many times. V gene TRBV6-1 combines with J gene TRBJ2-7; D may be TRBD1 (6 bases). The V and J ends lost 8 bases and 0 bases respectively, with 11 bases between them. CDR3 length: 13 residues. CDR1 and CDR2 (germline): MNHNS, SASEGT. CDR3 coding DNA: TGTGCCAGCTCTACAGGGCCCTCCTACGAGCAGTACTTC. It yields the protein CASSTGPSYEQYF.

V is TRBV6-1 and J is TRBJ2-5; 7 bases agree with TRBD1. J gave up 2 bases and V 1 base, and 7 bases lay outside the gene matches. The germline CDR1 and CDR2 sequences are MNHNS and SASEGT. The CDR3 has 16 amino acids. The DNA of the CDR3 is TGTGCCAGCAGTGAAGGGACAGGATGGAAACAAGAGACCCAGTACTTC. Its protein product is CASSEGTGWKQETQYF.

The rearrangement joins TRBV25-1 to TRBJ1-1; 10 bases match TRBD1. This CDR3 comprises 14 residues. The V segment lost 4 bases and the J segment 10 bases; nucleotides outside the gene matches: 9. Germline values: CDR1 MGHDK, CDR2 SYGVNS. CDR3 coding DNA: TGTGCCAGCAGTGGCGGACAGGGGGTCTTCGGAGCTTTCTTT. Encoded protein: CASSGGQGVFGAFF.

This sequence joins TRBV24-1 and TRBJ2-3, with D perhaps assigned TRBD1 or TRBD2 (5 bases each). The CDR3 is 15 residues long. The ends were cut back, 6 bases at V and 11 bases at J, with 23 bases in the middle. Germline loops: CDR1 KGHDR, CDR2 SFDVKD. The CDR3 nucleotides read TGTGCCACCAGTAGGGACGGCCCTAGGGTAAACGAGCAGTATTTT. This sequence encodes CATSRDGPRVNEQYF.

The V call is TRBV24-1, the J call TRBJ2-3; D uncertain. Per germline, CDR1 KGHDR and CDR2 SFDVKD. The CDR3 is made up of 14 amino acids. The ends were cut back, 0 bases at V and 4 bases at J, with 7 bases in the middle. The CDR3 nucleotides read TGTGCCACCAGTGATTTGCCGCCGGCAGATACGCAGTATTTT. It encodes CATSDLPPADTQYF.

This clonotype has a count of ten or more. The gene calls are TRBV5-5 and TRBJ1-4; 7 bases map to TRBD1. V gave up 4 bases and J gave up 4 bases; unmatched junction bases: 7. The CDR3 totals 15 residues. In germline, CDR1 is SGHKS, CDR2 YYEKEE (reference sequence). The CDR3 is CASSTTGEGNEKLFF. The DNA for the CDR3 is TGTGCCAGCAGCACCACAGGGGAGGGTAATGAAAAACTGTTTTTT.

In DNA, the CDR3 is TGTGCCGCGACTAAACAGGGGGCCTACGAGCAGTACTTC. This sequence encodes CAATKQGAYEQYF. The V and J genes are TRBV2 and TRBJ2-7; 8 nucleotides line up with TRBD1. The CDR3 is made up of 13 amino acids. From germline, CDR1 is SNHLY and CDR2 FYNNEI. The junction had 8 bases not matched to a gene; V was cut back by 11 bases and J by 2 bases.

The chain has TRBV25-1 and TRBJ1-6; D remains ambiguous. CDR3 length equals 13 residues. CDR1 and CDR2 from the germline V gene are MGHDK and SYGVNS. The V and J ends lost 6 bases and 8 bases respectively, with 11 bases between them. This chain's CDR3 is CASRRQDDSPLHF. CDR3 DNA sequence: TGTGCCAGCAGGCGGCAGGATGATTCACCCCTCCACTTT.

The chain carries TRBV29-1 and TRBJ2-1; possible D gene TRBD2, 6 bases. CDR3 length: 12 amino acids. CDR1 is SQVTM and CDR2 is ANQGSEA in the germline V gene. V was trimmed by 7 bases and J by 4 bases, leaving 11 bases between them. The CDR3 here is CSGRDSYNEQFF. The DNA for the CDR3 is TGCAGCGGCCGGGACTCTTACAATGAGCAGTTCTTC.

The chain carries TRBV7-2 and TRBJ2-7; 12 nucleotides line up with TRBD2. This CDR3 region has 15 residues. Germline CDR1 reads SGHTA; CDR2 reads FQGNSA. Unmatched junction bases numbered 5, after V lost 1 base and J lost 7 bases. CDR3 sequence: CASSLVIGTSGEQYF. DNA of the CDR3: TGTGCCAGCAGCTTAGTAATTGGGACTAGCGGGGAGCAGTACTTC.

This clonotype has only one observation. The J gene is TRBJ2-1, the V gene TRBV7-6; TRBD2 matches 8 bases. The CDR3 contains 14 residues. The germline CDR1 and CDR2 sequences are SGHVS and FNYEAQ. V trimming: 6 bases; J trimming: 9 bases; junction bases outside the gene matches: 10. CDR3 in amino acids: CASSSLAGWGEQFF. DNA for the CDR3: TGTGCCAGCAGTTCTTTAGCGGGGTGGGGTGAGCAGTTCTTC.

This sequence joins TRBV7-3 and TRBJ2-6; no firm D call. The germline V gene has CDR1 SGHTA and CDR2 FQGTGA. With 5 bases removed from V and 0 bases from J, the gap between germline ends came to 11 bases. The length of the CDR3 is 16 residues. CDR3 coding DNA: TGTGCCAGCAGCCTCCTACCGGGCTCTGGGGCCAACGTCCTGACTTTC. This sequence encodes CASSLLPGSGANVLTF.

The table lists this clonotype with a few counts. V usage is TRBV2 and J usage is TRBJ2-2, with D tentatively TRBD1 (8 bases). Trimming took 6 bases from V and 6 from J, leaving 11 bases between them. The CDR3 runs to 13 residues. The germline CDR1 and CDR2 sequences are SNHLY and FYNNEI. The CDR3 nucleotides read TGTGCCAGCAGAACAGGGGGGGCCGGGGAGCTGTTTTTT. Its translation: CASRTGGAGELFF.

V gene TRBV25-1 combines with J gene TRBJ2-7; unclear D gene. Germline V CDR1 and CDR2: MGHDK, SYGVNS. This CDR3 region has 12 residues. The V end was cut by 7 bases, the J end by 5 bases, with 12 bases between. CDR3 nucleotides: TGTGCCAGCATTGGGGAAGGCAACGAGCAGTACTTC. It yields the protein CASIGEGNEQYF.